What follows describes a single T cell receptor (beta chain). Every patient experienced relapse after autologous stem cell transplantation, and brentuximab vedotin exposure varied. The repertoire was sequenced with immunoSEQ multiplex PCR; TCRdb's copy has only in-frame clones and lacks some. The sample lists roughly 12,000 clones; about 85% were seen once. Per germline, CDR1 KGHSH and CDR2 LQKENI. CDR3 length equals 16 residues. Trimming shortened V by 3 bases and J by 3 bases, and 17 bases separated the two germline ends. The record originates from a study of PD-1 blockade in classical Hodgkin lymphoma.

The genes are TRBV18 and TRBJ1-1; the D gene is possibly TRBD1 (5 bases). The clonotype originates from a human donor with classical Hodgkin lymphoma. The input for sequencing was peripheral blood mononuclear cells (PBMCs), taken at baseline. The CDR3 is CASSPVRGLGDTEAFF. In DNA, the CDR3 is TGTGCCAGCTCACCTGTACGGGGCCTAGGGGACACTGAAGCTTTCTTT.